The next 7 T cell receptor beta chains were all read from a single sample in a study of T cells after yellow fever vaccination. One entry per CDR3 protein results from TCRdb running MiXCR on the 5' RACE reads. The repertoire consists of hundreds of thousands of distinct CDR3 sequences, with roughly a sixth occurring once and the leading ten covering about 18%. Specimen: PBMCs, collected 5 to 6 days after the first yellow fever vaccination. All receptors derive from a man aged 18 to 30 who received the YFV17D yellow fever vaccine.

The V and J genes are TRBV7-3 and TRBJ2-1; 8 bases are a match to TRBD2. Germline CDR1 reads SGHTA; CDR2 reads FQGTGA. The CDR3 covers 16 residues. The V segment lost 5 bases and the J segment 3 bases; nucleotides outside the gene matches: 9. As DNA, the CDR3 is TGTGCCAGCAGCACCACCGGGACTAGGGGCTACAATGAGCAGTTCTTC. It encodes CASSTTGTRGYNEQFF.

This rearrangement joins TRBV7-9 to TRBJ1-1, with no clear D. CDR1 is SEHNR, CDR2 FQNEAQ, per germline (reference sequence). V was shortened by 2 bases and J by 4 bases, with 20 bases between the two germline ends. The CDR3 is 17 amino acids. CDR3 protein: CASSLTAGGGLITEAFF. CDR3 bases: TGTGCCAGCAGCTTAACAGCGGGCGGAGGGCTAATCACTGAAGCTTTCTTT.

This sequence joins TRBV19 and TRBJ2-3; 7 nucleotides match TRBD1. Trimming took 5 bases from V and 1 from J; bases not matched to a gene: 9. The CDR3 length is 16 residues. CDR1 and CDR2 from the germline V gene are LNHDA and SQIVND (reference sequence). This CDR3 reads CASSPLTGAGTDTQYF. CDR3 in DNA: TGTGCCAGTAGTCCCCTCACAGGGGCGGGCACAGATACGCAGTATTTT.

In this sample, this clonotype turned up a few times. The chain joins TRBV23-1 to TRBJ2-1; tentative D call: TRBD1 (6 bases). TRBV23-1 is sorted into the ORF group, with uncertain function. The CDR3 totals 16 residues. The V gene lost 3 bases and the J gene lost 6 bases, with 18 bases spanning the gap. The CDR3 region has the DNA TGCGCCAGCAGTCATCGTACAGGACAGTTAGGCAATGAGCAGTTCTTC. It encodes CASSHRTGQLGNEQFF.

The chain carries TRBV6-5 and TRBJ2-3; 11 positions agree with TRBD1. The CDR3 is 16 amino acids. Germline V gives CDR1 MNHEY, CDR2 SVGAGI. V dropped 2 bases and J dropped 3; count of bases not matched to a gene: 4. DNA for the CDR3: TGTGCCAGCAGTTACACGGGACAGGGGGGGACAGATACGCAGTATTTT. Protein sequence: CASSYTGQGGTDTQYF.

This sequence joins TRBV30 and TRBJ2-3; maybe TRBD2 (6 bases). The germline gives CDR1 GTSNPN, CDR2 SVGIG (reference sequence). V was clipped by 5 bases and J by 7 bases, with 7 bases between them. The CDR3 spans 10 residues. CDR3 sequence reads: CAWGGYTQYF. The CDR3 DNA sequence: TGTGCCTGGGGGGGGTATACGCAGTATTTT.

Only a few counts were recorded for this clonotype. The V and J genes are TRBV27 and TRBJ2-4; TRBD2 matches 9 bases. Germline V lookup: CDR1 MNHEY, CDR2 SMNVEV (reference sequence). Trimming at V came to 2 bases and at J to 7 bases, leaving 3 bases not matched to a gene. The CDR3 is 14 residues long. The CDR3 here is CASSLAGGRNIQYF. Here the CDR3 DNA reads TGTGCCAGCAGTTTAGCGGGGGGGCGGAACATTCAGTACTTC.